A selection of T cell receptor beta chains follows, all from one sample in a study of CD8+ T cells in alopecia areata. Profiled with immunoSEQ multiplex PCR; TCRdb holds only in-frame clones, not every one. The sample lists under 350,000 clones, 58% occurring once. The specimen was CD4+ T cells sorted from blood, collected at week 24, from a patient treated with tofacitinib. The receptors were sampled from a human donor with alopecia areata. CDR3s include the opening cysteine and the closing phenylalanine or tryptophan. The order of the fields is D gene, CDR3 length, clone size, V gene, J gene, CDR3 DNA, CDR3 protein. D genes are given only for firm matches. Some rows have no size entry. The others give once, few or many, or a class for an expanded clone.

>.|15|few|TRBV7-2|TRBJ2-7
TGTGCCAGCAGCGGCATGGGAGCGGAGAGCTACGAGCAGTACTTC
CASSGMGAESYEQYF
>.|11|.|TRBV29-1|TRBJ1-2
TGCAGCGTTGATTTTCTGGCTGGCTACACCTTC
CSVDFLAGYTF
>.|14|.|TRBV12-5|TRBJ2-5
TGTGCTAGTGACGGGAATGGGAAGCGAGAGACCCAGTACTTC
CASDGNGKRETQYF
>.|15|.|TRBV7-2|TRBJ2-1
TGTGCCAGCAGCTCCCGACAGGGAGGATTCAATGAGCAGTTCTTC
CASSSRQGGFNEQFF
>TRBD2|17|few|TRBV27|TRBJ2-1
TGTGCCAGCAGTCCCCTCGGACTAGCGGGGTACTACAATGAGCAGTTCTTC
CASSPLGLAGYYNEQFF
>.|14|.|TRBV29-1|TRBJ2-3
TGCAGCGGACGCCTAGCGAGCCTCACAGATACGCAGTATTTT
CSGRLASLTDTQYF
>TRBD1|17|.|TRBV5-6|TRBJ2-4
TGTGCCAGCAGCTCTAGCCGGGACAGGGGCCTCAAAAACATTCAGTACTTC
CASSSSRDRGLKNIQYF
>TRBD2|15|.|TRBV6-5|TRBJ2-3
TGTGCCAGCAAGATTAGCGGGGCTCACACAGATACGCAGTATTTT
CASKISGAHTDTQYF
>.|15|once|TRBV6-6|TRBJ1-2
TGTGCCAGCAGTTACTCGGACCACTCTCCGGGTGGCTACACCTTC
CASSYSDHSPGGYTF
>.|15|.|TRBV7-9|TRBJ1-2
TGTGCCAGCAGCTTAGAGGGACTAGCTAACTATGGCTACACCTTC
CASSLEGLANYGYTF
>TRBD1|15|once|TRBV6-6|TRBJ2-7
TGTGCCAGCAGTTATACCGGGACAGGGAACAACGAGCAGTACTTC
CASSYTGTGNNEQYF
>.|15|.|TRBV25-1|TRBJ2-7
TGTGCCAGCAGTGAATCGGCAGGGGTGGCCTACGAGCAGTACTTC
CASSESAGVAYEQYF
>.|13|.|TRBV30|TRBJ1-4
TGTGCCTGGGCCGGGACTGCGAATGAAAAACTGTTTTTT
CAWAGTANEKLFF
>TRBD1|14|few|TRBV2|TRBJ1-2
TGTGCCAAACAAGGACAGGGTGCCCCTTATGGCTACACCTTC
CAKQGQGAPYGYTF
>.|14|.|TRBV2|TRBJ1-6
TGTGCCAGCAGTGTAATTGGGGGAAACTCACCCCTCCACTTT
CASSVIGGNSPLHF
>.|14|few|TRBV14|TRBJ2-7
TGTGCCAGCAGCCATATCTCCGGAGACTACGAGCAGTACTTC
CASSHISGDYEQYF
>.|16|.|TRBV5-6|TRBJ2-2
TGTGCCAGCAGCTTGGGCCCCGGGTCTGGGGGTCCGGAGCTGTTTTTT
CASSLGPGSGGPELFF
>.|13|.|TRBV10-3|TRBJ2-7
TGTGCCATCAGCAGGACGGAGTCCTACGAGCAGTACTTC
CAISRTESYEQYF
>.|17|few|TRBV9|TRBJ2-5
TGTGCCAGCAGCGAAGTCCCGGCGGGATGGGGCCAAGAGACCCAGTACTTC
CASSEVPAGWGQETQYF
>.|13|.|TRBV27|TRBJ2-5
TGTGCCAGCAGCTCGCAGGGGAGGGAGACCCAGTACTTC
CASSSQGRETQYF
>TRBD1|14|.|TRBV19|TRBJ1-1
TGTGCCAGTAGTATGGACAGGGCGAACACTGAAGCTTTCTTT
CASSMDRANTEAFF
>.|12|.|TRBV2|TRBJ1-5
TGTGCCAGCAGTCCTCAATTCGAGGCCCAGCATTTT
CASSPQFEAQHF
>TRBD1|15|.|TRBV5-4|TRBJ1-2
TGTGCCAGCAGCTTAGGGGGCAGGGGGAACTATGGCTACACCTTC
CASSLGGRGNYGYTF
>.|14|.|TRBV5-1|TRBJ2-5
TGCGCCAGCAGCTTGGGACTAGATCAGGAGACCCAGTACTTC
CASSLGLDQETQYF
>.|16|.|TRBV4-1|TRBJ1-5
TGCGCCAGCAGCCAAGATCCGGATAGGGGGAATCAGCCCCAGCATTTT
CASSQDPDRGNQPQHF
>TRBD1|17|.|TRBV11-2|TRBJ2-3
TGTGCCAGCAGCTTAGAGGGGGACAGGGGGCGGACAGATACGCAGTATTTT
CASSLEGDRGRTDTQYF
>.|14|few|TRBV27|TRBJ1-1
TGTGCCAGCAGTAAGGACAGTATCAACACTGAAGCTTTCTTT
CASSKDSINTEAFF
>.|11|.|TRBV29-1|TRBJ1-2
TGCAGCGTTGACGGATACTATGGCTACACCTTC
CSVDGYYGYTF
>TRBD2|13|.|TRBV2|TRBJ2-5
TGTGCCAGCAAAGCGGGGATCCAAGAGACCCAGTACTTC
CASKAGIQETQYF
>.|15|.|TRBV6-5|TRBJ1-3
TGTGCCAGCAGTTACCGTCCAGTCTCTGGAAACACCATATATTTT
CASSYRPVSGNTIYF
>.|14|.|TRBV2|TRBJ1-6
TGTGCCAGCAGGGCCGGCACCGATAATTCACCCCTCCACTTT
CASRAGTDNSPLHF
>.|13|once|TRBV4-1|TRBJ1-1
TGCGCCAGCAGCCAAGACAGGGGCACTGAAGCTTTCTTT
CASSQDRGTEAFF
>TRBD1|14|.|TRBV2|TRBJ1-6
TGTGCCATCCCCCAGGGGGACTCGGTCTCACCCCTCCACTTT
CAIPQGDSVSPLHF